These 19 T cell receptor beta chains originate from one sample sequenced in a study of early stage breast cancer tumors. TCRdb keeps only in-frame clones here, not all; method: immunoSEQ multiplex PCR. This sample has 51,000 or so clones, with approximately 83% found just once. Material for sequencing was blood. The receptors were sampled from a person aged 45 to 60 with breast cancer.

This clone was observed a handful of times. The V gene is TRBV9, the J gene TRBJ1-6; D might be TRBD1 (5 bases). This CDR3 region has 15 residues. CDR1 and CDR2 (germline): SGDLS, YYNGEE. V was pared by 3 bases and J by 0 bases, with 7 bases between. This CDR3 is CASSGGVSYNSPLHF. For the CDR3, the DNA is TGTGCCAGCAGCGGGGGGGTCTCCTATAATTCACCCCTCCACTTT.

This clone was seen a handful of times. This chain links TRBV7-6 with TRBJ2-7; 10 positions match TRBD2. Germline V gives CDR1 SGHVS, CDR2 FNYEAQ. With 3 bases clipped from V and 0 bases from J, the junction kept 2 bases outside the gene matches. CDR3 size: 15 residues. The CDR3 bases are TGTGCCAGCAGCTTCGAGCGGGGGGGCTCCTACGAGCAGTACTTC. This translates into CASSFERGGSYEQYF.

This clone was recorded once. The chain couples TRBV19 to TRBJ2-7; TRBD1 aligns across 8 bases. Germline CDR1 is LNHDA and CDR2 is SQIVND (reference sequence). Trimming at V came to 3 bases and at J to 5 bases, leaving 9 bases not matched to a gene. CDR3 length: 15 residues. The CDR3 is CASSIPGQGYDEQYF. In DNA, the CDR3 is TGTGCCAGTAGTATCCCTGGACAGGGATACGACGAGCAGTACTTC.

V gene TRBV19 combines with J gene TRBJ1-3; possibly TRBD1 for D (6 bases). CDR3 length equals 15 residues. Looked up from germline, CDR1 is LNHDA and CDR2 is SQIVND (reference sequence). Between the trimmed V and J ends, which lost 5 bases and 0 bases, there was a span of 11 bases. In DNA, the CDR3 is TGTGCCAGTAGTCCGATACAGGGCTCTGGAAACACCATATATTTT. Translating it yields CASSPIQGSGNTIYF.

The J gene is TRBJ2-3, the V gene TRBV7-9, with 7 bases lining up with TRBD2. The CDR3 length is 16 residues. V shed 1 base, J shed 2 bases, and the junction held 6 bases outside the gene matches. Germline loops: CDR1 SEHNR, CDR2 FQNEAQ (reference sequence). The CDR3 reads CASSLGASGNTDTQYF. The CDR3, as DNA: TGTGCCAGCAGCTTAGGGGCTAGCGGAAACACAGATACGCAGTATTTT.

The CDR3 region is CASSLGPGAGNTGELFF. DNA for the CDR3: TGTGCCAGCAGCTTAGGGCCCGGTGCAGGGAACACCGGGGAGCTGTTTTTT. This sequence joins TRBV7-9 and TRBJ2-2; no definite D call. With 1 base removed from V and 1 base from J, the gap between germline ends came to 13 bases. Germline V lookup: CDR1 SEHNR, CDR2 FQNEAQ (reference sequence). This CDR3 has 17 amino acids.

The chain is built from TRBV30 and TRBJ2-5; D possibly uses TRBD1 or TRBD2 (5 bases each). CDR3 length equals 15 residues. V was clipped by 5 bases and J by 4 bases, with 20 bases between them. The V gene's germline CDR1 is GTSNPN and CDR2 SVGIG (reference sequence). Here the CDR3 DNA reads TGTGCCTGGTCAATAAAATCGGGGCAGGCAGAGACCCAGTACTTC. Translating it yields CAWSIKSGQAETQYF.

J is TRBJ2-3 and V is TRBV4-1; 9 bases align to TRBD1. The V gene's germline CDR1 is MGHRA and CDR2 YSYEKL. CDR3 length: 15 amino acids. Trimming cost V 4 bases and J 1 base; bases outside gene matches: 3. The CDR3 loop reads CASSPRDRGTDTQYF. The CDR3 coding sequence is TGCGCCAGCAGCCCTCGGGACAGGGGCACAGATACGCAGTATTTT.

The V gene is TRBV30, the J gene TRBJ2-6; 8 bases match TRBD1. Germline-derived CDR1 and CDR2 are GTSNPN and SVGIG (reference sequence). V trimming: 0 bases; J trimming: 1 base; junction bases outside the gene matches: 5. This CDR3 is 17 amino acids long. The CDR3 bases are TGTGCCTGGAGTGTAGGGCAGGGGGCGTCTGGGGCCAACGTCCTGACTTTC. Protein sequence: CAWSVGQGASGANVLTF.

The CDR3 reads CASSEGTRGYTF. The DNA of the CDR3 is TGTGCCAGCAGTGAAGGAACGAGAGGCTACACCTTC. The chain uses TRBV6-1 and TRBJ1-2; D remains unclear. The germline CDR1 and CDR2 sequences are MNHNS and SASEGT. The CDR3 runs to 12 residues. The germline V and J ends were trimmed by 1 base and 8 bases, with 8 bases remaining between them.

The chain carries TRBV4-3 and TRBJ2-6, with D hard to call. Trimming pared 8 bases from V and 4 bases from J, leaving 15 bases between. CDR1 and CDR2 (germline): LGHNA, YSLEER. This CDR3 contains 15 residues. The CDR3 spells CASGRVSDGANVLTF. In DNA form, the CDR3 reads TGCGCCAGCGGTCGGGTTTCCGACGGGGCCAACGTCCTGACTTTC.

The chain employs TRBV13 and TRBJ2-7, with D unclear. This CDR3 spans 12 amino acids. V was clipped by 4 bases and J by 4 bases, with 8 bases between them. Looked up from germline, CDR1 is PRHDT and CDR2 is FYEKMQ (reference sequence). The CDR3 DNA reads TGTGCCAGCAGCTCCCTCAGTTACGAGCAGTACTTC. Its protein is CASSSLSYEQYF.

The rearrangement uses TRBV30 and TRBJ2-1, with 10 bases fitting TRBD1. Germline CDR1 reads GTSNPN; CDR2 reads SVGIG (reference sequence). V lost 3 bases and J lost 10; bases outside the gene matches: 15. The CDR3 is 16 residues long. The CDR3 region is CAWSRSGTGVNQEQFF. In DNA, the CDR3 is TGTGCCTGGAGCCGTTCCGGGACAGGGGTAAACCAGGAGCAGTTCTTC.

The CDR3 loop reads CASSPPGPNTYNEQFF. CDR3 nucleotide sequence: TGTGCCAGCTCACCACCGGGGCCGAATACCTACAATGAGCAGTTCTTC. This chain connects TRBV18 to TRBJ2-1; possible D gene TRBD1, 5 bases. Germline V gene lookup returns CDR1 KGHSH and CDR2 LQKENI. This CDR3 has 16 amino acids. V lost 0 bases and J lost 2, with 11 bases in between.

The DNA for the CDR3 is TGTGCCAGTAGTATGGGGACTAGCGTCTCCTACGAGCAGTACTTC. Protein product: CASSMGTSVSYEQYF. V gene TRBV19 combines with J gene TRBJ2-7, with 10 bases lining up with TRBD2. The CDR3 loop spans 15 amino acids. Trimming at V came to 3 bases and at J to 0 bases, leaving 2 bases not matched to a gene. Germline values: CDR1 LNHDA, CDR2 SQIVND (reference sequence).

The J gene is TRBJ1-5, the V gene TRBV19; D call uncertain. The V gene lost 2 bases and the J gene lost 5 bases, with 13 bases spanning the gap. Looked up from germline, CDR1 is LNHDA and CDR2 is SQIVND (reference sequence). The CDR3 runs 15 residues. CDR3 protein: CASSIPRRRYQPQHF. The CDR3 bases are TGTGCCAGTAGTATACCTCGACGCAGGTATCAGCCCCAGCATTTT.

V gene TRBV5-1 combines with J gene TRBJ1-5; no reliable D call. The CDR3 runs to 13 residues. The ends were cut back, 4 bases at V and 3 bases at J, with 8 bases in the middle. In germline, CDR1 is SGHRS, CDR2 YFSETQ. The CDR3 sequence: CASSEGPNQPQHF. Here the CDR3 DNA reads TGCGCCAGCAGCGAAGGGCCCAATCAGCCCCAGCATTTT.

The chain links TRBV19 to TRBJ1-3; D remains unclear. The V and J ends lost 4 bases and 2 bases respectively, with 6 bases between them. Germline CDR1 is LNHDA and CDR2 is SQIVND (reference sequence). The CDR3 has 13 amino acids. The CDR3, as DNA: TGTGCCAGTAGTAGTGAACCTGGAAACACCATATATTTT. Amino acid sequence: CASSSEPGNTIYF.

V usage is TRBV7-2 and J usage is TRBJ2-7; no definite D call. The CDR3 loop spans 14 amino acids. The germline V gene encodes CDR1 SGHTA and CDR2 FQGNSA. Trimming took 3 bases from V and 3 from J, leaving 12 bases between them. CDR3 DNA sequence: TGTGCCAGCAGCTTTGATCAATTATACTACGAGCAGTACTTC. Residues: CASSFDQLYYEQYF.